The clone carrying this TCR beta chain was counted only a few times. Its target is not known. The template for TCR beta VDJ and CDR3 sequence profiling was genomic DNA. TCRdb called the reads again in MiXCR, with one record for every CDR3 protein. The table lists about 160,000 distinct CDR3 sequences, approximately 40% of them singletons. The data stem from a study of CD8+CD57+ T cells in acquired aplastic anemia. Study details: Across the sorted CD4+ and CD8+ cells, DNA amounts averaged approximately 3.1 ug.

General study points: The study found no significant CD8+ Simpson's diversity difference between patients and controls.

This TCR derives from a human donor in good health. Sequencing was done on a sample of sorted CD4+, CD8+, or CD8+CD57+ T cells (not recorded which) from PBMCs.

CDR3 sequence (DNA): TGTGCCAGCAGCTTTTCTCGCACAGATACGCAGTATTTT. This codes for CASSFSRTDTQYF. V is TRBV7-6 and J is TRBJ2-3; D not resolved. Germline assignment: CDR1 SGHVS and CDR2 FNYEAQ. The ends were cut back, 3 bases at V and 1 base at J, with 5 bases in the middle. This CDR3 region has 13 residues.